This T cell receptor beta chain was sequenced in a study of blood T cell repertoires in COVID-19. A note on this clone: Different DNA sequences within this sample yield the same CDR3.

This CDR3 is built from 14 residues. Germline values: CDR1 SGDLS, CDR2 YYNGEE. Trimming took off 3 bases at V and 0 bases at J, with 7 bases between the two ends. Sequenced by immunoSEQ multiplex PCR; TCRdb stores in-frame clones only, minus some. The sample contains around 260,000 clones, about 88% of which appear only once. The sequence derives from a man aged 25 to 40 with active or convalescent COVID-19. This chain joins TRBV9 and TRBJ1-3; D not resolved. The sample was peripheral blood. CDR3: CASSADYSGNTIYF. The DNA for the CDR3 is TGTGCCAGCAGCGCAGATTACTCTGGAAACACCATATATTTT. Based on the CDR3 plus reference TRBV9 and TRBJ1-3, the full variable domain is DSGVTQTPKHLITATGQRVTLRCSPRSGDLSVYWYQQSLDQGLQFLIQYYNGEERAKGNILERFSAQQFPDLHSELNLSSLELGDSALYFCASSADYSGNTIYFGEGSWLTVV.